The source of this T cell receptor beta chain is a study of blood T cell repertoires in COVID-19. Across the study: The cDNA or gDNA used as material had been derived from T cells, B-cell-depleted T cells, or PBMCs.

The CDR3 length is 14 residues. CDR1 is MDHEN, CDR2 SYDVKM, per germline. V shed 4 bases and J shed 5 bases, with 14 bases lying between them. Measured with immunoSEQ multiplex PCR; TCRdb has only the in-frame clones, and not every one. The sample holds around 64,000 clones, around 65% seen once. Residents of under 25 US areas, aged about 18 to 100 years, made up the participants. Cohort placement rested on clinical history that participants reported themselves. Exposed enrollees had met someone with a PCR-confirmed or clinician-diagnosed COVID-19 case at some point within the 2 weeks before study entry.

What was sequenced was PBMCs or T cells enriched from blood (not recorded which). The gene calls are TRBV28 and TRBJ2-5; D possibly corresponds to TRBD2 (6 bases). This clonotype was sampled from a woman aged 60-75 years who had been exposed to COVID-19. The CDR3 is CASSSLTSTETQYF. The CDR3 DNA follows: TGTGCCAGCAGTTCCTTGACTAGTACGGAGACCCAGTACTTC.